The source of this TCR beta chain is a study of blood T cell repertoires in COVID-19. Turning to the study itself: Sites in the United States, Italy and Spain provided acute and convalescent COVID-19 samples. The analysed material was cDNA or gDNA that came from T cells, B-cell-depleted T cells, or PBMCs.

In the original processing: For nucleated cells, counts were estimated from reference gene primer amplification. Here immunoSEQ multiplex PCR was the method, and the copy in TCRdb shows in-frame clones only, minus some. For V, J and clone size, that table is used; D and trimming come from the DNA. In the table there are around 230,000 clones, 65% to 90% of which are singletons. This clone was found a few times. The CDR3 is 12 amino acids. The V end was cut by 3 bases, the J end by 8 bases, with 8 bases between. Germline V CDR1 and CDR2: SGHTS, YDEGEE. V gene TRBV5-8 combines with J gene TRBJ1-4, with unresolved D. Sequencing was carried out using peripheral blood. The sequence came from a man between 35 and 55 years old who had recovered from COVID-19. Here the CDR3 DNA reads TGTGCCAGCAGCTCGTACGAGGAAAAACTGTTTTTT. Amino acids: CASSSYEEKLFF.